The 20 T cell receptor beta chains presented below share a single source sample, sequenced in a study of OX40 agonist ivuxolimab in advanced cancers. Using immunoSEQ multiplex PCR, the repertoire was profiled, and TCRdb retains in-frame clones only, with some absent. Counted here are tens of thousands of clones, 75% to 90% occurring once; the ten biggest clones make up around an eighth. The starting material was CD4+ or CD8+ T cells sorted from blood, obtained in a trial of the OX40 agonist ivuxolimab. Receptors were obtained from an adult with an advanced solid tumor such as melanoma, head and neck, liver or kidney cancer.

The chain's CDR3 is CASSLLRGDAFF. CDR3 coding DNA: TGTGCCAGCAGCCTCCTAAGGGGAGACGCTTTCTTT. The chain links TRBV14 to TRBJ1-1; D is perhaps TRBD1 (5 bases). CDR1 SGHDN and CDR2 FVKESK come from the germline V gene. The V end lost 4 bases, the J end lost 11 bases, and 14 bases lay between the germline ends. This CDR3 has 12 residues. Complete variable domain (other parts from reference TRBV14 and TRBJ1-1): EAGVTQFPSHSVIEKGQTVTLRCDPISGHDNLYWYRRVMGKEIKFLLHFVKESKQDESGMPNNRFLAERTGGTYSTLKVQPAELEDSGVYFCASSLLRGDAFFGQGTRLTVV.

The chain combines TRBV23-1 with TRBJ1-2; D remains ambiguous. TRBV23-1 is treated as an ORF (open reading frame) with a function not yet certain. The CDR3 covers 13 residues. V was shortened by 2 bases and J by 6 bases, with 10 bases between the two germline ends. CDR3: CASSQLLPNGYTF. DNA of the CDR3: TGCGCCAGCAGTCAACTGCTACCGAATGGCTACACCTTC.

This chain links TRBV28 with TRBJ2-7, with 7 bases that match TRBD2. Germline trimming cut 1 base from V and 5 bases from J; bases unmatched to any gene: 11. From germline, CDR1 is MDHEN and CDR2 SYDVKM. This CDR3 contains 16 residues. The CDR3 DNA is TGTGCCAGCAGTTTATTAATAGTAGCGGGTGGAAACGAGCAGTACTTC. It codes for CASSLLIVAGGNEQYF.

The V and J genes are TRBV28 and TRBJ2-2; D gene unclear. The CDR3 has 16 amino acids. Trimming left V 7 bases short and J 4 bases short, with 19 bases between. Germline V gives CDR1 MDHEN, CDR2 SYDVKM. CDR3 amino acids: CASTNQASAATGELFF. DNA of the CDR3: TGTGCCAGCACCAACCAAGCAAGCGCAGCCACCGGGGAGCTGTTTTTT.

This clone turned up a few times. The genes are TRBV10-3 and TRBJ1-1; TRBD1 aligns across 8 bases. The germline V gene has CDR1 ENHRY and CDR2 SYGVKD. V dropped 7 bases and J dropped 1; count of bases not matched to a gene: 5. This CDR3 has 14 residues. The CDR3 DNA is TGTGCCATCACCACGGGACAGGCGAACACTGAAGCTTTCTTT. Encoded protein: CAITTGQANTEAFF.

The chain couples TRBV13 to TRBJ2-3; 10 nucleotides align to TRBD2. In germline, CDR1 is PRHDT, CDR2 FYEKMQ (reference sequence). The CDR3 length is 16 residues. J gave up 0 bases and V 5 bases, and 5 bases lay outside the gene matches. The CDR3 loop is CASSPIAGGSTDTQYF. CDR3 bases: TGTGCCAGCAGCCCGATAGCGGGGGGAAGCACAGATACGCAGTATTTT. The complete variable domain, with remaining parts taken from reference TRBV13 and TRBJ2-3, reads AAGVIQSPRHLIKEKRETATLKCYPIPRHDTVYWYQQGPGQDPQFLISFYEKMQSDKGSIPDRFSAQQFSDYHSELNMSSLELGDSALYFCASSPIAGGSTDTQYFGPGTRLTVL.

CDR3 sequence reads: CASRGVGASSYEQYF. The CDR3 nucleotides are TGCGCCAGCAGGGGCGTGGGGGCGTCCTCCTACGAGCAGTACTTC. V usage is TRBV5-1 and J usage is TRBJ2-7; possibly TRBD1 for D (6 bases). The CDR3 length is 15 residues. V lost 5 bases and J lost 0, with 15 bases in between. Germline CDR1 and CDR2: SGHRS and YFSETQ.

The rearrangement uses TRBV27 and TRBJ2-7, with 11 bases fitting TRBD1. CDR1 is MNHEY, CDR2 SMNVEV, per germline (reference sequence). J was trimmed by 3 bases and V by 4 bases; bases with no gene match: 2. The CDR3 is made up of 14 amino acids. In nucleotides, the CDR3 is TGTGCCAGCAGTTACGGGACAGGGGGCTACGAGCAGTACTTC. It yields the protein CASSYGTGGYEQYF.

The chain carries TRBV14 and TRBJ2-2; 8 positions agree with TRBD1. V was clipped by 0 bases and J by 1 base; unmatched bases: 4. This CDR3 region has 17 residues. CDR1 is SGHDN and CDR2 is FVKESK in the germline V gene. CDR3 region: CASSQDLGTGNTGELFF. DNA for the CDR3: TGTGCCAGCAGCCAAGATTTAGGGACAGGGAACACCGGGGAGCTGTTTTTT.

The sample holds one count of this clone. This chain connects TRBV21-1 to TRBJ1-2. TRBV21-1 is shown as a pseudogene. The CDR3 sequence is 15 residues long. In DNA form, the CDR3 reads TGTGCCAGCAGCAACGGGCAGGCCGTCTCCTATGGCTACACCTTC. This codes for CASSNGQAVSYGYTF.

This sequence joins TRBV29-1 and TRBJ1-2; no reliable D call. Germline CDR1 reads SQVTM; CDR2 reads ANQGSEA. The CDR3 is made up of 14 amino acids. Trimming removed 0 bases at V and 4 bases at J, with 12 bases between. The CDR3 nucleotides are TGCAGCGTTGAAGATCGGGCGATGACCTATGGCTACACCTTC. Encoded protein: CSVEDRAMTYGYTF.

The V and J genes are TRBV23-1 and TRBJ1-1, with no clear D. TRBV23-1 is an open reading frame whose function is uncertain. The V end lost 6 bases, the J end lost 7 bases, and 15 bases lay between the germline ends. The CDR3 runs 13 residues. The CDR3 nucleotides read TGCGCCAGCAGCCCTACGGGGAAGGGTGAAGCTTTCTTT. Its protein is CASSPTGKGEAFF.

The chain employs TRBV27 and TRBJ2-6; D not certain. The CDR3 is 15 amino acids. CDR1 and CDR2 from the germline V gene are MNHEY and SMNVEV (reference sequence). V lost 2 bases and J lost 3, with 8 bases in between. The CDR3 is CASSLAGFGANVLTF. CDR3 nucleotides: TGTGCCAGCAGTTTAGCTGGGTTTGGGGCCAACGTCCTGACTTTC.

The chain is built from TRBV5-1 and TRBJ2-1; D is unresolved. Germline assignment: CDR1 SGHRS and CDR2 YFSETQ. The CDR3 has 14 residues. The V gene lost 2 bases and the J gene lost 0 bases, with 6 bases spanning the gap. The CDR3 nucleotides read TGCGCCAGCAGCTTCGGTAACTCCTACAATGAGCAGTTCTTC. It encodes CASSFGNSYNEQFF.

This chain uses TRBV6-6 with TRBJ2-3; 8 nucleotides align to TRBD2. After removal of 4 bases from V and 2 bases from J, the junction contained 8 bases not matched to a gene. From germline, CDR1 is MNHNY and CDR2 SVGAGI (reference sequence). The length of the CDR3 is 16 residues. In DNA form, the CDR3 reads TGTGCCAGCAGTTTAAATAGCGGGGTCTACACAGATACGCAGTATTTT. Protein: CASSLNSGVYTDTQYF.

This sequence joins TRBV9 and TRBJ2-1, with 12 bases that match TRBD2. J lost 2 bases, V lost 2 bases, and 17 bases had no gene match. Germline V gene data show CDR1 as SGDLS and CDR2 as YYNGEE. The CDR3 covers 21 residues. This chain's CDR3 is CASSVPLGLAGSGGPYNEQFF. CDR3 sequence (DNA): TGTGCCAGCAGCGTGCCCCTAGGACTAGCGGGATCGGGGGGCCCCTACAATGAGCAGTTCTTC.

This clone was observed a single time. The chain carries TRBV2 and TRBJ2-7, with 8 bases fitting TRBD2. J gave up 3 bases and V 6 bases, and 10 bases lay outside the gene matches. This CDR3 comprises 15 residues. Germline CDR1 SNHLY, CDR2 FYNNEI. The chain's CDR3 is CASRDGPGGLYEQYF. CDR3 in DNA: TGTGCCAGCAGAGACGGACCGGGGGGGCTCTACGAGCAGTACTTC.

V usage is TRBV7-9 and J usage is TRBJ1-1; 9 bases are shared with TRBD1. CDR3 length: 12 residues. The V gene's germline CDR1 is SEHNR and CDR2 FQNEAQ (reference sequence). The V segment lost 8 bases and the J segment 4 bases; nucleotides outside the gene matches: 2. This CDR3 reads CASRDRATEAFF. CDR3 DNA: TGTGCCAGCCGGGACAGGGCCACTGAAGCTTTCTTT.

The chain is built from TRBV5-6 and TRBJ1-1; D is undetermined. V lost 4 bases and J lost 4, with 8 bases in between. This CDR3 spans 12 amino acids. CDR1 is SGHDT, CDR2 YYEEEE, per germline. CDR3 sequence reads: CASSRGGTEAFF. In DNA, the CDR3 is TGTGCCAGCAGCCGAGGCGGCACTGAAGCTTTCTTT.

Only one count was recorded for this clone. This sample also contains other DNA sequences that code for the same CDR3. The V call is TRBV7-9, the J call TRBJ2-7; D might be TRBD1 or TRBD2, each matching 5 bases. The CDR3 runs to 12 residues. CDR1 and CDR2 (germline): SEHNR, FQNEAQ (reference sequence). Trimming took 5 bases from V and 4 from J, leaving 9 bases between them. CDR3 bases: TGTGCCAGCAGCCCGAGGGGTTACGAGCAGTACTTC. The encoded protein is CASSPRGYEQYF.